One and the same sample provided the 29 T cell receptor beta chains below, sequenced in a study of blood T cell repertoires in COVID-19. Some clones are missing from TCRdb's copy, which holds only in-frame ones; the method was immunoSEQ multiplex PCR. The top ten hold around 1.1% of the sample, which has 400,000 or so clones, 85% to 90% seen once. The source material was PBMCs or T cells enriched from blood (not recorded which). Source of these receptors: a man aged 30 to 39 who had recovered from COVID-19.

This clone has a single count. This rearrangement joins TRBV19 to TRBJ1-6; TRBD1 matches 7 bases. The trim removed 6 bases at V and 4 bases at J, leaving 3 bases unmatched. CDR1 LNHDA and CDR2 SQIVND come from the germline V gene (reference sequence). CDR3 length: 14 residues. This CDR3 reads CASRPGQYNSPLHF. The DNA for the CDR3 is TGTGCCAGTAGACCGGGACAGTATAATTCACCCCTCCACTTT.

The CDR3 DNA sequence: TGTGCCAGCAGTGCTAAGCTAGCGGGAGCCTACAATGAGCAGTTCTTC. This gives the protein CASSAKLAGAYNEQFF. The gene calls are TRBV25-1 and TRBJ2-1, with 10 bases identical to TRBD2. The ends lost 4 bases at V and 2 bases at J; junction bases unmatched: 5. The germline V gene encodes CDR1 MGHDK and CDR2 SYGVNS. The CDR3 totals 16 residues.

The chain has TRBV9 and TRBJ2-3, with 7 bases fitting TRBD2. Germline assignment: CDR1 SGDLS and CDR2 YYNGEE. V was pared by 6 bases and J by 4 bases, with 11 bases of the junction left unmatched. The CDR3 runs to 15 residues. CDR3 nucleotide sequence: TGTGCCAGCACCCTGAGTGGCGGGAGAGCAGATACGCAGTATTTT. Residues: CASTLSGGRADTQYF.

This sequence joins TRBV28 and TRBJ1-5; 7 bases align to TRBD1. Germline V gives CDR1 MDHEN, CDR2 SYDVKM. V dropped 7 bases and J dropped 0; count of bases not matched to a gene: 3. The CDR3 length is 14 residues. CDR3 residues: CASNWDSSNQPQHF. CDR3 sequence (DNA): TGTGCCAGCAACTGGGACAGTAGCAATCAGCCCCAGCATTTT. The variable domain in full, completed from reference TRBV28 and TRBJ1-5, reads DVKVTQSSRYLVKRTGEKVFLECVQDMDHENMFWYRQDPGLGLRLIYFSYDVKMKEKGDIPEGYSVSREKKERFSLILESASTNQTSMYLCASNWDSSNQPQHFGDGTRLSIL.

The rearrangement joins TRBV19 to TRBJ2-7; the match to TRBD1 covers 7 bases. The CDR3 is 14 residues long. J gave up 1 base and V 5 bases, and 5 bases lay outside the gene matches. The germline CDR1 and CDR2 sequences are LNHDA and SQIVND (reference sequence). CDR3 loop: CASSSWDRSYEQYF. For the CDR3, the DNA is TGTGCCAGTAGTTCCTGGGACAGATCCTACGAGCAGTACTTC.

The rearrangement links TRBV7-2 to TRBJ2-7, with 7 positions matching TRBD1. The V and J ends lost 4 bases and 2 bases, in that order; junction bases with no gene match: 2. CDR3 length: 13 amino acids. Germline loops: CDR1 SGHTA, CDR2 FQGNSA. Here the CDR3 DNA reads TGTGCCAGCAGCTCGACAGGGCCCTACGAGCAGTACTTC. It is translated as CASSSTGPYEQYF.

The chain combines TRBV19 with TRBJ2-1; 8 bases line up with TRBD1. The germline V gene encodes CDR1 LNHDA and CDR2 SQIVND (reference sequence). This CDR3 comprises 14 residues. V lost 9 bases, J lost 6 bases, and 10 bases stayed unmatched. In DNA, the CDR3 is TGTGCCAGCACCCCGGGACAGGTGGGCAATGAGCAGTTCTTC. It is translated as CASTPGQVGNEQFF. The entire variable domain, with the rest obtained from reference TRBV19 and TRBJ2-1, is as follows: DGGITQSPKYLFRKEGQNVTLSCEQNLNHDAMYWYRQDPGQGLRLIYYSQIVNDFQKGDIAEGYSVSREKKESFPLTVTSAQKNPTAFYLCASTPGQVGNEQFFGPGTRLTVL.

This clone came up many times. The genes are TRBV11-2 and TRBJ1-3; D unclear. Per the germline V gene, CDR1 is SGHAT and CDR2 is FQNNGV. The CDR3 sequence is 17 residues long. V was cut by 5 bases and J by 0 bases, with 17 bases left in between. The CDR3 DNA follows: TGTGCCAGCAGCACCGGGTGGAACATCAACTCTGGAAACACCATATATTTT. Encoded protein: CASSTGWNINSGNTIYF.

This clone was seen only a few times. V gene TRBV6-1 combines with J gene TRBJ2-3; tentative D call: TRBD1 (6 bases). V was trimmed by 3 bases and J by 0 bases, leaving 10 bases between them. The V gene's germline CDR1 is MNHNS and CDR2 SASEGT. The CDR3 is 15 residues long. This CDR3 is CASSDTGISTDTQYF. The CDR3 nucleotides are TGTGCCAGCAGTGACACAGGGATCAGCACAGATACGCAGTATTTT.

This chain joins TRBV5-1 and TRBJ2-7, with D perhaps TRBD2 (5 bases). The CDR3 has 14 residues. CDR1 and CDR2 (germline): SGHRS, YFSETQ. The V end was cut by 4 bases, the J end by 1 base, with 12 bases between. The CDR3 loop is CASSDLRGSYEQYF. The DNA for the CDR3 is TGCGCCAGCAGCGACCTCCGGGGATCCTACGAGCAGTACTTC.

Points on this clone: Distinct nucleotide sequences in the sample also encode this CDR3. J is TRBJ1-6 and V is TRBV5-1; 10 positions agree with TRBD1. In germline, CDR1 is SGHRS, CDR2 YFSETQ. CDR3 length equals 15 residues. Trimming cost V 2 bases and J 10 bases; bases outside gene matches: 6. For the CDR3, the DNA is TGCGCCAGCAGCTTAGGACAGGGGGTCGAATCACCCCTCCACTTT. This gives the protein CASSLGQGVESPLHF.

In regard to this clone: The sample holds other DNA sequences that translate to the same CDR3. This rearrangement joins TRBV28 to TRBJ1-2; 8 positions match TRBD1. Germline V gene data show CDR1 as MDHEN and CDR2 as SYDVKM. The length of the CDR3 is 14 residues. After removal of 5 bases from V and 4 bases from J, the junction contained 6 bases not matched to a gene. The CDR3 region is CASSPGGASYGYTF. In nucleotides, the CDR3 is TGTGCCAGCAGTCCAGGGGGCGCGAGCTATGGCTACACCTTC.

This clone has only a few counts. The chain combines TRBV29-1 with TRBJ1-4; no firm D call. Between the trimmed V and J ends, which lost 6 bases and 3 bases, there was a span of 11 bases. The CDR3 consists of 13 residues. Germline V gene lookup returns CDR1 SQVTM and CDR2 ANQGSEA. The CDR3 spells CSVTREANEKLFF. The DNA for the CDR3 is TGCAGCGTGACGAGGGAAGCTAATGAAAAACTGTTTTTT.

The gene calls are TRBV7-9 and TRBJ2-7; 8 bases are shared with TRBD2. After removal of 11 bases from V and 6 bases from J, the junction contained 21 bases not matched to a gene. CDR1 is SEHNR, CDR2 FQNEAQ, per germline (reference sequence). The length of the CDR3 is 16 residues. The CDR3 DNA reads as TGTGCCTCCGGTCTCCAGGAAGCGGGAGAATTATCCGAGCAGTACTTC. Its translation is CASGLQEAGELSEQYF.

The rearrangement uses TRBV7-9 and TRBJ1-1; D uncertain. The CDR3 runs to 14 residues. Per the germline V gene, CDR1 is SEHNR and CDR2 is FQNEAQ (reference sequence). V lost 5 bases, J lost 1 base, and 11 bases lay in between. DNA for the CDR3: TGTGCCAGCAGCCCGACACATCAGAACACTGAAGCTTTCTTT. As protein: CASSPTHQNTEAFF. Based on the CDR3 plus reference TRBV7-9 and TRBJ1-1, the full variable domain is DTGVSQNPRHKITKRGQNVTFRCDPISEHNRLYWYRQTLGQGPEFLTYFQNEAQLEKSRLLSDRFSAERPKGSFSTLEIQRTEQGDSAMYLCASSPTHQNTEAFFGQGTRLTVV.

The chain has TRBV6-5 and TRBJ1-5; the D gene is possibly TRBD1 (5 bases). V lost 0 bases and J lost 11, with 11 bases in between. Germline loops: CDR1 MNHEY, CDR2 SVGAGI. This CDR3 is 13 amino acids long. CDR3 in DNA: TGTGCCAGCAGTTACTCGTGGGGGGAGACCCAGCATTTT. It yields the protein CASSYSWGETQHF.

V usage is TRBV28 and J usage is TRBJ1-5; no reliable D call. This CDR3 region has 15 residues. The germline gives CDR1 MDHEN, CDR2 SYDVKM. With 9 bases removed from V and 7 bases from J, the gap between germline ends came to 22 bases. CDR3 bases: TGTGCCAGTATTAACTCTCGGAGGGATTGGCAGCCCCAGCATTTT. Protein product: CASINSRRDWQPQHF. The variable domain in full, with the rest retrieved from reference TRBV28 and TRBJ1-5, is DVKVTQSSRYLVKRTGEKVFLECVQDMDHENMFWYRQDPGLGLRLIYFSYDVKMKEKGDIPEGYSVSREKKERFSLILESASTNQTSMYLCASINSRRDWQPQHFGDGTRLSIL.

V is TRBV21-1 and J is TRBJ2-3; the table assigns TRBD1, which was not confirmed against the DNA. TRBV21-1 has pseudogene status. There are 15 residues in the CDR3. CDR3 in amino acids: CASSKVPRGTDTQYF. The CDR3 DNA sequence: TGTGCCAGCAGCAAAGTTCCCAGGGGAACAGATACGCAGTATTTT.

The CDR3 region is CASSWGLAGVSGTDTQYF. CDR3 bases: TGCGCCAGCAGCTGGGGACTAGCGGGAGTTTCTGGCACAGATACGCAGTATTTT. The chain employs TRBV5-1 and TRBJ2-3; 14 bases match TRBD2. With V trimmed by 3 bases and J by 1 base, 7 bases remained unmatched. CDR3 length: 18 amino acids. Germline V gene lookup returns CDR1 SGHRS and CDR2 YFSETQ.

This clone was detected many times. V usage is TRBV27 and J usage is TRBJ2-1; 11 nucleotides align to TRBD2. In germline, CDR1 is MNHEY, CDR2 SMNVEV (reference sequence). V lost 0 bases and J lost 7; bases outside the gene matches: 8. The CDR3 has 17 amino acids. In DNA form, the CDR3 reads TGTGCCAGCAGTTTATCGGGACTAGCGGTTGATGGGAATGAGCAGTTCTTC. Its translation: CASSLSGLAVDGNEQFF.

This clone was found once. The V gene is TRBV19, the J gene TRBJ2-1, with D possibly being TRBD2 (5 bases). The V end was cut by 1 base, the J end by 6 bases, with 13 bases between. The CDR3 spans 15 residues. Germline V gene data show CDR1 as LNHDA and CDR2 as SQIVND (reference sequence). Here the CDR3 DNA reads TGTGCCAGTAGTATAGTGACTACCCAAGGCAATGAGCAGTTCTTC. Translating gives CASSIVTTQGNEQFF.

The V and J genes are TRBV6-5 and TRBJ1-3; weak D call: TRBD1 (6 bases). Deletions cut 5 bases from V and 4 bases from J, with 15 bases between. The CDR3 runs to 15 residues. Germline V CDR1 and CDR2: MNHEY, SVGAGI. CDR3 sequence (DNA): TGTGCCAGCAGTACACAGGGAGGGATCGGAAACACCATATATTTT. Translating it yields CASSTQGGIGNTIYF.

The rearrangement joins TRBV12-5 to TRBJ2-3; perhaps TRBD1 as D (6 bases). CDR1 LGHNT and CDR2 FRNRAP come from the germline V gene. Trimming removed 2 bases at V and 6 bases at J, with 18 bases between. This CDR3 has 16 residues. CDR3 in amino acids: CASGLPFGGSRDTQYF. The CDR3 region has the DNA TGTGCTAGTGGTTTGCCATTTGGGGGCTCCCGGGATACGCAGTATTTT.

The chain carries TRBV10-3 and TRBJ1-1; unclear D gene. Germline loops: CDR1 ENHRY, CDR2 SYGVKD. Trimming took off 2 bases at V and 8 bases at J, with 15 bases between the two ends. The CDR3 runs to 14 residues. As DNA, the CDR3 is TGTGCCATCAGTGAGCCGGAGAGGGCCACCGAAGCTTTCTTT. It translates to CAISEPERATEAFF.

This rearrangement joins TRBV28 to TRBJ1-2, with 9 positions matching TRBD1. The germline CDR1 and CDR2 sequences are MDHEN and SYDVKM. CDR3 length equals 14 residues. The J segment lost 5 bases and the V segment lost 6 bases, leaving 7 bases of the junction unmatched. The CDR3 region has the DNA TGTGCCAGCAGGGTCGCGGGACAGGGTTATGGCTACACCTTC. Translation: CASRVAGQGYGYTF.

The V gene is TRBV19, the J gene TRBJ1-1; 7 bases are shared with TRBD1. Trimming took 6 bases from V and 1 from J; bases not matched to a gene: 8. The CDR3 is made up of 15 amino acids. From germline, CDR1 is LNHDA and CDR2 SQIVND (reference sequence). CDR3 DNA sequence: TGTGCCAGTAGATACGGACAGGCGGGGAACACTGAAGCTTTCTTT. This gives the protein CASRYGQAGNTEAFF.

This clone was seen a single time. The V and J genes are TRBV5-1 and TRBJ1-4; TRBD1 matches at 7 bases. Trimming removed 4 bases from V and 8 bases from J; junction bases left unmatched: 5. This CDR3 is 13 amino acids long. Germline CDR1 reads SGHRS; CDR2 reads YFSETQ. DNA of the CDR3: TGCGCCAGCAGCCGAATACAGGGGGAAAAACTGTTTTTT. Protein product: CASSRIQGEKLFF. The full variable domain, in which reference TRBV5-1 and TRBJ1-4 provide the parts outside the CDR3, is KAGVTQTPRYLIKTRGQQVTLSCSPISGHRSVSWYQQTPGQGLQFLFEYFSETQRNKGNFPGRFSGRQFSNSRSEMNVSTLELGDSALYLCASSRIQGEKLFFGSGTQLSVL.

This clone has only a few counts. The chain joins TRBV7-2 to TRBJ2-1; tentative D call: TRBD2 (6 bases). The germline V and J ends were trimmed by 0 bases and 2 bases, with 11 bases remaining between them. The CDR3 has 16 residues. Per germline, CDR1 SGHTA and CDR2 FQGNSA. The CDR3 loop is CASSLAPGLTYNEQFF. DNA for the CDR3: TGTGCCAGCAGCTTAGCTCCCGGACTAACCTACAATGAGCAGTTCTTC.

V and J are TRBV4-2 and TRBJ2-3; the D gene is possibly TRBD2 (5 bases). The CDR3 runs to 14 residues. The germline V gene has CDR1 LGHNA and CDR2 YNFKEQ. V lost 6 bases, J lost 2 bases, and 12 bases lay in between. CDR3: CASRKPGDTDTQYF. The CDR3 coding sequence is TGTGCCAGCAGAAAGCCCGGGGACACAGATACGCAGTATTTT.